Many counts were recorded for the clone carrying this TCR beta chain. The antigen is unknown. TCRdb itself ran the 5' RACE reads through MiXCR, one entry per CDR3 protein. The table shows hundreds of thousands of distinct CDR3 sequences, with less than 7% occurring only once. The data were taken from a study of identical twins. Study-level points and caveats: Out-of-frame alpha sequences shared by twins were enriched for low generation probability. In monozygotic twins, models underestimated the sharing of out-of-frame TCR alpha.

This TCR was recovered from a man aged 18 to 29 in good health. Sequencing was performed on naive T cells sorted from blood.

CDR3 in DNA: TGCGCCAGCAGCCCAGGGGACTCTCTATACAATGAGCAGTTCTTC. It encodes CASSPGDSLYNEQFF. This rearrangement joins TRBV4-3 to TRBJ2-1; possibly TRBD1 or TRBD2 for D (6 bases each). CDR3 size: 15 residues. V lost 4 bases to trimming and J lost 4 bases, with 14 bases between them. In germline, CDR1 is LGHNA, CDR2 YSLEER.